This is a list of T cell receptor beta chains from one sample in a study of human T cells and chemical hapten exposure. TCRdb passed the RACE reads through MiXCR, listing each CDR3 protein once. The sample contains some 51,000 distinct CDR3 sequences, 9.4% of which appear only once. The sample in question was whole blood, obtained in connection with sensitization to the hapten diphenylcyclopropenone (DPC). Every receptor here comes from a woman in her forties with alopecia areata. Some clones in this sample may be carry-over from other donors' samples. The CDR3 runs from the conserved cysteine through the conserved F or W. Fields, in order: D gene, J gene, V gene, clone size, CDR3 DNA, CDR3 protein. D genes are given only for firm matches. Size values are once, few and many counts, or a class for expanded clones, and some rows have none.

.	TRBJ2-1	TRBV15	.	TGTGCCACCAGCATGGACAAGGAACACAATGAGCAGTTCTTC	CATSMDKEHNEQFF
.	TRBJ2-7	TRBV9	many	TGTGCCAGCAGCGTAGCGCCGGAATCCTACGAGCAGTACTTC	CASSVAPESYEQYF
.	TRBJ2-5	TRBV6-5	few	TGTGCCAGCAGTTACCCCGAACTACCGGGACACCAAGAGACCCAGTACTTC	CASSYPELPGHQETQYF
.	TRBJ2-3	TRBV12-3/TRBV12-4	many	TGTGCCAGCAGTTTAGTCTCGGGGGCAGATACGCAGTATTTT	CASSLVSGADTQYF
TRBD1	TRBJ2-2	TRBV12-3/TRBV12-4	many	TGTGCCAGCAGTCCCCGGACAGGCCAAGGGGAGCTGTTTTTT	CASSPRTGQGELFF
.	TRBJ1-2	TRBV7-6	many	TGTGCCAGCAGCCCCGTGGCCCTAGATGGCTACACCTTC	CASSPVALDGYTF
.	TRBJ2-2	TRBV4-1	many	TGCGCCAGCAGCCGTTACTGGCCCGGGGAGCTGTTTTTT	CASSRYWPGELFF
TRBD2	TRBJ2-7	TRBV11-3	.	TGTGCCAGCAGCCCGGGGGGGCAGGGCGGCGAGCAGTACTTC	CASSPGGQGGEQYF
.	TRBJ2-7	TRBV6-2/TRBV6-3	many	TGTGCCAGCAGTTACACGGGGAGCACCTACGAGCAGTACTTC	CASSYTGSTYEQYF
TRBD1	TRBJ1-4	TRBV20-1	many	TGCAGTGCTAGAGGGAGACAGGGTGGGGAAAAACTGTTTTTT	CSARGRQGGEKLFF
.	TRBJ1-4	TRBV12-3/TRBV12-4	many	TGTGCCAGCAGCCCCGAAGGGGACCGAGGTTACAATGAAAAACTGTTTTTT	CASSPEGDRGYNEKLFF
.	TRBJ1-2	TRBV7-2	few	TGTGCCAGCAGCTTAGCGGGAACGATATATCTCACCTTC	CASSLAGTIYLTF
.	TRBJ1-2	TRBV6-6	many	TGTGCCAGCACCCAAATTCCCGACGCCAGGGGTTATGGCTACACCTTC	CASTQIPDARGYGYTF
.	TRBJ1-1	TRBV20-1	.	TGCAGTGCTAGTGTCCCAGGTCTGAACACTGAAGCTTTCTTT	CSASVPGLNTEAFF
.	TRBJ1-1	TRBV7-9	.	TGTGCCAGCAGCTTAGTGGTGGCGGTGAACACTGAAGCTTCCTTT	CASSLVVAVNTEASF
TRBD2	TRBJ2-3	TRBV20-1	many	TGCAGTGCTAGAGATCGAATCGGGTTTAGCGGGGGGGGTCCGGGCACAGATACGCAGTATTTT	CSARDRIGFSGGGPGTDTQYF
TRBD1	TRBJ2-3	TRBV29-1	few	TGCAGCGTCGGGGATTTGTTAGGGGGCCCGACGACAGATACGCAGTATTTT	CSVGDLLGGPTTDTQYF
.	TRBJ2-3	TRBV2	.	TGTGCCAGCTTGACTGCGCAGTATTTT	CASLTAQYF
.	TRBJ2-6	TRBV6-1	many	TGTGCCAGCAGTCCACAGAACTCTGGGGCCAACGTCCTGACTTTC	CASSPQNSGANVLTF
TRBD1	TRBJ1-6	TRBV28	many	TGTGCCAGCAGACGACAGGGGTTTAACCTCCACTTT	CASRRQGFNLHF
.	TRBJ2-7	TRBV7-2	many	TGTGCCAGCAGCCCAAAAGTCGAGCAGTACTTC	CASSPKVEQYF
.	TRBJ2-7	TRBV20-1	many	TGCAGTGCTAGAGTTCGTGATAACGAGCAGTACTTC	CSARVRDNEQYF
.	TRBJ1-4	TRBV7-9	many	TGTGCCAGCAGCCCCACGCAGAATAATGAAAAACTGTTTTTT	CASSPTQNNEKLFF
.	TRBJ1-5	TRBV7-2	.	TGTGCCAGCAGCCCCCGTTTGGGGAATCAGCCCCAGCATTTT	CASSPRLGNQPQHF
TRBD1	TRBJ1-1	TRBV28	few	TGTGCCAGCAGTTGGCTCCAGGGGGGCACTGAAGCTTTCTTT	CASSWLQGGTEAFF
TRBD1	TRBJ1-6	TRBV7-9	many	TGTGCCAGCAGCCAAGCCGGGACAGGGGATAATTCACCCCTCCACTTT	CASSQAGTGDNSPLHF
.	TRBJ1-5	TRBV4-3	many	TGCGCCAGCAGCCACGGGCGATCTAATCAGCCCCAGCATTTT	CASSHGRSNQPQHF
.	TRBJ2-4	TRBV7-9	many	TGTGCCAGCAGCTTAACAGAAAACATTCAGTACTTC	CASSLTENIQYF
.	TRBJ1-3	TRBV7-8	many	TGTGCCAGCAGCTTAGTAGTCAGGGGTTCATTATTCTCTGGAAACACCATATATTTT	CASSLVVRGSLFSGNTIYF
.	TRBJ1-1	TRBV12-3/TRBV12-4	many	TGTGCCAGCAGTTTGGGGCAAGCTCTGGCTGAAGCTTTCTTT	CASSLGQALAEAFF
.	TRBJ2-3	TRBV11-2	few	TGTGCCATAATCAACGCCGGGACGGCCCACCCCGATACGCAGTATTTT	CAIINAGTAHPDTQYF
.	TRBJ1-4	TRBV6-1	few	TGTGCCAGCAGCGTCGGAACGAGGAGCGAAAAACTGTTTTTT	CASSVGTRSEKLFF
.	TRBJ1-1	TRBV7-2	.	TGTGCCAGCAGCCCTAGAGACACTGAAGCTTTCTTT	CASSPRDTEAFF
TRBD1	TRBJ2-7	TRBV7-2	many	TGTGCCAGCAGCTCCGGGACAGGGAGGTACGAGCAGTACTTC	CASSSGTGRYEQYF
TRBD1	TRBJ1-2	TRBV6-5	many	TGTGCCAGCAGTTGGGGGACAGGAGGCTACACCTTC	CASSWGTGGYTF
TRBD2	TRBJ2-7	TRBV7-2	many	TGTGCCAGCAGCGCAACTAGCGGGGGGTACTCCTACGAGCAGTACTTC	CASSATSGGYSYEQYF
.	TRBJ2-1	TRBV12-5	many	TGTGCTAGTGGTTTTATAAACAATGAGCAGTTCTTC	CASGFINNEQFF
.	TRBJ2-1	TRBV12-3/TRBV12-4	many	TGTGCCAGCATCTTAGGACTCTCAGACAATGAGCAGTTCTTC	CASILGLSDNEQFF
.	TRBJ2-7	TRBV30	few	TGTGCCTGGAGTGGCACGGGTCACTACGAGCAGTACTTC	CAWSGTGHYEQYF
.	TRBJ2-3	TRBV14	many	TGTGCCAGCAGCCAAGATGGGGTTTCGGATACGCAGTATTTT	CASSQDGVSDTQYF
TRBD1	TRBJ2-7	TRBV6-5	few	TGTGCCAGCAGCCGCGGGACAGGGGGCCACGAGCAGTACTTC	CASSRGTGGHEQYF